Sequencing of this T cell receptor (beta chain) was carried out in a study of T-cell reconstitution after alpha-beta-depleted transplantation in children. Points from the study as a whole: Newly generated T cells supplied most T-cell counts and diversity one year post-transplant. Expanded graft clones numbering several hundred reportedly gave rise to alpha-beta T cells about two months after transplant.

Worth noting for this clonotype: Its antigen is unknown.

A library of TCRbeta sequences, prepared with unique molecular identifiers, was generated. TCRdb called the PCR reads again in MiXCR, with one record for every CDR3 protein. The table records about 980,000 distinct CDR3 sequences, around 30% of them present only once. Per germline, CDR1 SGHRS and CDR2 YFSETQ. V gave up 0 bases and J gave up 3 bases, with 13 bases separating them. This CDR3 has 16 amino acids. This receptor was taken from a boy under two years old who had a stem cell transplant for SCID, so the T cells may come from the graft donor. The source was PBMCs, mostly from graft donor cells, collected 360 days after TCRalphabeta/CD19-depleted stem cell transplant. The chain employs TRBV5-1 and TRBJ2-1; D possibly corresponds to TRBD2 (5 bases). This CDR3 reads CASSLVAGLIYNEQFF. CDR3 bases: TGCGCCAGCAGCTTGGTGGCGGGCCTCATCTACAATGAGCAGTTCTTC.